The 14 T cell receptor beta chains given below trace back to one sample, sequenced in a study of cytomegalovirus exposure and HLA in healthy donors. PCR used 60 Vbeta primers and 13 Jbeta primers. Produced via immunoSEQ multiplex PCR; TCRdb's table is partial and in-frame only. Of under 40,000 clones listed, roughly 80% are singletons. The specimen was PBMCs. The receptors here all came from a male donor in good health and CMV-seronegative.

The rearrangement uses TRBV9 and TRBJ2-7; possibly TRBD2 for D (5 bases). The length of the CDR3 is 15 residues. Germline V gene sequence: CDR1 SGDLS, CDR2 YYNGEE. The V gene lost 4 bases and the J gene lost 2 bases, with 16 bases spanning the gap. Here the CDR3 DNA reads TGTGCCAGCAGCCCCGGGGTTTTCGGCGCCTACGAGCAGTACTTC. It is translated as CASSPGVFGAYEQYF.

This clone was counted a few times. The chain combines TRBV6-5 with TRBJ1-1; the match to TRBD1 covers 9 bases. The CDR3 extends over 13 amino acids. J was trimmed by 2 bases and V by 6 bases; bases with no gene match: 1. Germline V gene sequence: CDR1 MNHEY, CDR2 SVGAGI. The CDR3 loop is CASRTGGNTEAFF. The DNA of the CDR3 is TGTGCCAGCAGAACAGGGGGCAACACTGAAGCTTTCTTT.

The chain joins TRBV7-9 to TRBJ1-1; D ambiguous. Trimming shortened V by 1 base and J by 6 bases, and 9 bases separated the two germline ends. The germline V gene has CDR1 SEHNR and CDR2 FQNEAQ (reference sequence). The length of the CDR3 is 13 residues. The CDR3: CASSLGQLSEAFF. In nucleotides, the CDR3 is TGTGCCAGCAGCTTAGGGCAGTTGTCTGAAGCTTTCTTT.

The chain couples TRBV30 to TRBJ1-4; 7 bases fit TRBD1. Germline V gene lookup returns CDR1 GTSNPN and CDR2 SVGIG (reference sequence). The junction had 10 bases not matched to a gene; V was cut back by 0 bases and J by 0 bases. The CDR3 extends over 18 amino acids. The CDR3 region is CAWSVPLVGQATNEKLFF. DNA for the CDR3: TGTGCCTGGAGTGTCCCTTTAGTAGGACAGGCAACTAATGAAAAACTGTTTTTT.

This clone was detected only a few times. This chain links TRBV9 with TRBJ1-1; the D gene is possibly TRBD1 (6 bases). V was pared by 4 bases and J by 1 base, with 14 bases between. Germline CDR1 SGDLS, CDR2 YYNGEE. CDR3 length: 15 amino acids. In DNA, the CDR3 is TGTGCCAGCAGCCCCCTCGACAGGCCGAACACTGAAGCTTTCTTT. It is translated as CASSPLDRPNTEAFF.

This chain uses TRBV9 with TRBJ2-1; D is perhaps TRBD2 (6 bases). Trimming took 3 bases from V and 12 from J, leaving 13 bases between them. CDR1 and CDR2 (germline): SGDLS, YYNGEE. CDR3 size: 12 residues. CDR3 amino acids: CASSGRLGWQFF. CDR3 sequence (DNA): TGTGCCAGCAGCGGCCGACTAGGATGGCAGTTCTTC.

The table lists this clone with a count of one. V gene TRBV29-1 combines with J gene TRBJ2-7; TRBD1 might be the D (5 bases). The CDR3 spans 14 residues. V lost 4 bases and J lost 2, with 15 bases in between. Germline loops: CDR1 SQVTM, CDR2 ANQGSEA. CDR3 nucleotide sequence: TGCAGCGTTGCACCAGGGTTTCGACCCTACGAGCAGTACTTC. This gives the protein CSVAPGFRPYEQYF.

The CDR3 reads CASSSTRMRGRPGETQYF. CDR3 bases: TGTGCCAGCAGCTCAACTCGGATGCGTGGGCGCCCGGGGGAGACCCAGTACTTC. The rearrangement links TRBV5-4 to TRBJ2-5; D is possibly TRBD2 (5 bases). The germline gives CDR1 SGHNT, CDR2 YYREEE (reference sequence). The CDR3 loop spans 18 amino acids. Trimming pared 3 bases from V and 5 bases from J, leaving 26 bases between.

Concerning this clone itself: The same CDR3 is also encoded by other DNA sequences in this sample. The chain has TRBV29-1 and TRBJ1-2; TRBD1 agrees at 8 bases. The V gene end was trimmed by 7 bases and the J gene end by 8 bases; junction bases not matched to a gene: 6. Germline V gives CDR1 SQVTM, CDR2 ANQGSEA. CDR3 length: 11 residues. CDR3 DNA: TGCAGCGGGACAGGGCAATACGGCTACACCTTC. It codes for CSGTGQYGYTF.

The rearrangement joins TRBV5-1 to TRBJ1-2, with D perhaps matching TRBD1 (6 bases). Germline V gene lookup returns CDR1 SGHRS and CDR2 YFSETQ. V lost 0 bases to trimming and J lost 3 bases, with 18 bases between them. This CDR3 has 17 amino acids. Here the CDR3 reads CASSLDSRAGAYYGYTF. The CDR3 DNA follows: TGCGCCAGCAGCTTGGATTCGCGGGCAGGGGCGTACTATGGCTACACCTTC.

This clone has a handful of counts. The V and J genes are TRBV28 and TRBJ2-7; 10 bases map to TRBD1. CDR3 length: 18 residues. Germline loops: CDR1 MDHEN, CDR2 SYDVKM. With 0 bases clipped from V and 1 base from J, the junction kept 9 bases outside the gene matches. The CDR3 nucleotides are TGTGCCAGCAGTTTATGGGATTGGGGGGGACAGGGGTCCTACGAGCAGTACTTC. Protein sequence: CASSLWDWGGQGSYEQYF.

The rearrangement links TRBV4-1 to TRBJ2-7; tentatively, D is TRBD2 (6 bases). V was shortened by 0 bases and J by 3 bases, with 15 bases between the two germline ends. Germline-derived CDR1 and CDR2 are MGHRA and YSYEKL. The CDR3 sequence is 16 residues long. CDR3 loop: CASSQEAGPGDYEQYF. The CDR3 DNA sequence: TGCGCCAGCAGCCAAGAGGCGGGCCCGGGAGACTACGAGCAGTACTTC.

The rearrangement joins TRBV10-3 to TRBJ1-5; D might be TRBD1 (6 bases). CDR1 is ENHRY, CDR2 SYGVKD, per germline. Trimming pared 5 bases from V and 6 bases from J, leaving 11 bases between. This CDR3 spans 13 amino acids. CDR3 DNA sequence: TGTGCCATCAGTCTGACAGGTGGTCAGCCCCAGCATTTT. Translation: CAISLTGGQPQHF.

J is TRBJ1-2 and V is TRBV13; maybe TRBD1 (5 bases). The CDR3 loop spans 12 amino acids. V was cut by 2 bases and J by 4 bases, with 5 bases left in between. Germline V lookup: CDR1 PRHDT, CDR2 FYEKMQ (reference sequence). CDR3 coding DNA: TGTGCCAGCAGCTTACAGGGCTATGGCTACACCTTC. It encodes CASSLQGYGYTF.